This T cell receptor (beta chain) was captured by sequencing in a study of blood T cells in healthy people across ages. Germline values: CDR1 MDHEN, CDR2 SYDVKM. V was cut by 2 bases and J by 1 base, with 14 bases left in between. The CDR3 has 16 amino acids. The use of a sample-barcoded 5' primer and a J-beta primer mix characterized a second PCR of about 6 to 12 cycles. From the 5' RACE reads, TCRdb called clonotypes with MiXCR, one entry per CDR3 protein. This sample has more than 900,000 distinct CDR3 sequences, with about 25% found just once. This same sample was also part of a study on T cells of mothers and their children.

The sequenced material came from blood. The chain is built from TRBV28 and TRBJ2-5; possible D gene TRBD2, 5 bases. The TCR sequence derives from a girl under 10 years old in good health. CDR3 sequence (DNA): TGTGCCAGCAGTTTAAGCAGCGGAGCCATCCAAGAGACCCAGTACTTC. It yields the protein CASSLSSGAIQETQYF.